These 2 T cell receptor beta chains came from one sample sequenced in a study of cytomegalovirus exposure and HLA in healthy donors. The PCR ran on 60 Vbeta and 13 Jbeta primers. Clones were read by immunoSEQ multiplex PCR, and TCRdb kept only the in-frame ones, dropping some. Its table lists around 190,000 clones. Specimen: PBMCs. Receptors were obtained from a woman aged 30 to 39 in good health and CMV-seropositive.

V and J are TRBV5-1 and TRBJ2-3, with 7 bases fitting TRBD1. Looked up from germline, CDR1 is SGHRS and CDR2 is YFSETQ. After removal of 0 bases from V and 5 bases from J, the junction contained 3 bases not matched to a gene. The CDR3 has 14 amino acids. Here the CDR3 reads CASSLVQGLDTQYF. The CDR3 DNA sequence: TGCGCCAGCAGCTTGGTACAGGGGTTAGATACGCAGTATTTT.

This sequence joins TRBV6-4 and TRBJ1-6; possibly TRBD1 for D (5 bases). CDR3 length equals 15 residues. The germline V gene encodes CDR1 MRHNA and CDR2 SNTAGT. Trimming removed 0 bases at V and 3 bases at J, with 6 bases between. CDR3 DNA: TGTGCCAGCAGTGACTCGACAGACTATAATTCACCCCTCCACTTT. Residues: CASSDSTDYNSPLHF.